A selection of T cell receptor beta chains follows, all from one sample in a study of shared clonotypes between healthy human individuals. Some clones are missing from TCRdb's copy, which holds only in-frame ones; the method was immunoSEQ multiplex PCR. This table has approximately 2.4 million clones, 90% to 97% appearing once. Sample: naive CD4+ T cells sorted from blood. The source is a man aged 18 to 35 in good health. Both conserved end residues are part of each CDR3. Clone size is given for some rows only: seen once, a few or many times, or a class if the clone is expanded.

>NA|TRBJ2-5|TRBV2
CASSVGGRSMQETQYF
>NA|TRBJ2-7|TRBV19
CASSIDGTGLVEQYF
>NA|TRBJ2-7|TRBV10-3
CAISVGQISSYEQYF
>NA|TRBJ2-7|TRBV19
CASSPSMGSYEQYF
>NA|TRBJ2-5|TRBV2
CASRPTGTSGQETQYF
>NA|TRBJ2-3|TRBV10-3
CAISRTGSDTQYF
>NA|TRBJ2-7|TRBV29-1
CSVNRGTSYEQYF
>NA|TRBJ1-3|TRBV19
CASRTGGGGNTIYF
>NA|TRBJ2-5|TRBV11-2
CASSPGLAGALDTQYF
>NA|TRBJ2-7|TRBV2
CASSELAGAAYEQYF
>once|TRBJ2-3|TRBV11-2
CASSARTSGGPNTDTQYF
>NA|TRBJ2-2|TRBV7-9
CASSRDRALEGGELFF
>NA|TRBJ2-5|TRBV5-8
CASTATGTGGLETQYF
>NA|TRBJ2-3|TRBV9
CASSKGTSTTDTQYF
>NA|TRBJ2-7|TRBV10-3
CAISESGSPYEQYF
>NA|TRBJ2-4|TRBV5-6
CASSFGTEAKNIQYF
>NA|TRBJ2-6|TRBV19
CASTSLAGWPGANVLTF
>NA|TRBJ2-7|TRBV4-1
CASSQASVNYEQYF
>NA|TRBJ1-6|TRBV27
CASSFGSSYNSPLHF
>NA|TRBJ1-2|TRBV5-5
CASSLEVIGYTF
>NA|TRBJ2-7|TRBV7-2
CASSFDGTGEQYF
>NA|TRBJ2-1|TRBV11-2
CASSLGVNEQFF
>NA|TRBJ1-5|TRBV6-1
CASTDRANQPQHF
>NA|TRBJ2-2|TRBV2
CASSVRRRLGTNTGELFF